A selection of T cell receptor beta chains follows, all from one sample in a study of cytomegalovirus exposure and HLA in healthy donors. Measured with immunoSEQ multiplex PCR; TCRdb has only the in-frame clones, and not every one. The repertoire holds 130,000 to 150,000 clones, with around four fifths as singletons. The specimen was PBMCs. The receptors were gathered from a boy aged 2 to 10 in good health and CMV-seronegative. CDR3s include the opening cysteine and the closing phenylalanine or tryptophan. A D gene is named only where the DNA matches it firmly. Some rows mark clone size as missing; the rest say once, few, many or name a class of expanded clone.

>TRBV5-1|TRBJ2-5|TRBD2|.|15
CASSFLGGALETQYF
TGCGCCAGCAGCTTCCTCGGGGGGGCCCTTGAGACCCAGTACTTC
>TRBV19|TRBJ1-2|.|.|13
CASSIASPGGYTF
TGTGCCAGTAGTATAGCTAGCCCGGGGGGCTACACCTTC
>TRBV11-3|TRBJ2-3|TRBD1|.|14
CASSFIRGPDTQYF
TGTGCCAGCAGCTTTATAAGGGGGCCAGATACGCAGTATTTT
>TRBV11-3|TRBJ2-2|.|.|16
CASSVGGGVITGELFF
TGTGCTAGCAGCGTAGGGGGCGGGGTGATCACCGGGGAGCTGTTTTTT
>TRBV5-3|TRBJ1-1|.|.|15
CARSLGWRKNTEAFF
TGTGCCAGAAGCTTGGGTTGGCGGAAAAACACTGAAGCTTTCTTT
>TRBV27|TRBJ1-1|.|.|15
CASSFLTRGNTEAFF
TGTGCCAGCAGTTTCCTGACCCGGGGGAACACTGAAGCTTTCTTT
>TRBV20-1|TRBJ2-3|.|.|11
CSGKRGDTQYF
TGCAGTGGAAAGCGAGGAGATACGCAGTATTTT
>TRBV7-9|TRBJ2-3|TRBD2|.|16
CASSPDLAGHTDTQYF
TGTGCCAGCAGCCCCGATCTAGCGGGCCACACAGATACGCAGTATTTT
>TRBV11-2|TRBJ1-5|TRBD1|.|17
CASSLRETGAGNQPQHF
TGTGCCAGCAGCTTAAGGGAGACAGGGGCAGGCAATCAGCCCCAGCATTTT
>TRBV9|TRBJ2-1|TRBD2|.|15
CASSASGSSYNEQFF
TGTGCCAGCAGCGCTAGCGGGAGCTCCTACAATGAGCAGTTCTTC
>TRBV11-2|TRBJ1-5|.|.|13
CASSEQGRQPQHF
TGTGCCAGCAGCGAACAGGGCCGTCAGCCCCAGCATTTT
>TRBV5-1|TRBJ2-1|TRBD1|.|15
CASSLADRVGNEQFF
TGCGCCAGCAGCTTGGCGGACAGGGTCGGCAATGAGCAGTTCTTC
>TRBV6-5|TRBJ2-7|TRBD1|.|14
CASSRQGITYEQYF
TGTGCCAGCAGTCGACAGGGGATTACCTACGAGCAGTACTTC
>TRBV7-9|TRBJ2-1|TRBD2|.|14
CASSAGTMVNEQFF
TGTGCCAGCAGCGCCGGGACTATGGTCAATGAGCAGTTCTTC
>TRBV6-6|TRBJ2-7|TRBD1|.|16
CASSFNGQGAVYEQYF
TGTGCCAGCAGTTTCAATGGACAGGGGGCTGTTTACGAGCAGTACTTC
>TRBV5-4|TRBJ2-5|TRBD1|.|14
CASSRQGIWETQYF
TGTGCCAGCAGCCGACAGGGGATATGGGAGACCCAGTACTTC
>TRBV4-1|TRBJ2-2|TRBD2|.|18
CASSPNLAGLVGSGELFF
TGCGCCAGCAGCCCAAATCTAGCGGGATTGGTGGGGAGCGGGGAGCTGTTTTTT
>TRBV7-9|TRBJ1-2|TRBD1|.|15
CASSWRDRGLDGYTF
TGTGCCAGCAGCTGGAGGGACAGGGGGTTGGATGGCTACACCTTC
>TRBV28|TRBJ1-2|.|.|14
CASSPQGTNYGYTF
TGTGCCAGCAGTCCCCAGGGAACTAACTATGGCTACACCTTC
>TRBV6-6|TRBJ1-6|TRBD1|.|16
CASSYGRGTVSSPLHF
TGTGCCAGCAGTTACGGACGAGGGACAGTGAGTTCACCCCTCCACTTT
>TRBV4-1|TRBJ2-2|TRBD1|.|20
CASSQDSADRGRANTGELFF
TGCGCCAGCAGCCAAGATTCAGCCGACAGGGGGCGCGCGAACACCGGGGAGCTGTTTTTT
>TRBV19|TRBJ2-5|TRBD1|.|15
CASSILRTGQETQYF
TGTGCCAGTAGTATTCTGAGGACAGGTCAAGAGACCCAGTACTTC
>TRBV19|TRBJ2-4|.|.|17
CASEDSRGKWTKNIQYF
TGTGCCAGTGAGGATTCACGGGGTAAATGGACCAAAAACATTCAGTACTTC
>TRBV9|TRBJ2-7|.|.|13
CASSVAPSDEQYF
TGTGCCAGCAGCGTAGCCCCTAGTGACGAGCAGTACTTC
>TRBV4-1|TRBJ2-1|.|.|14
CASSGWGVGNEQFF
TGCGCCAGCAGCGGATGGGGGGTTGGGAATGAGCAGTTCTTC
>TRBV9|TRBJ2-1|TRBD2|few|17
CASSPSSLGTSGRQQFF
TGTGCCAGCAGCCCATCGTCGTTGGGGACTAGCGGGAGACAGCAGTTCTTC
>TRBV11-3|TRBJ2-7|.|.|13
CASYSRDSDEQYF
TGTGCCAGTTACTCCAGGGATTCCGACGAGCAGTACTTC
>TRBV4-1|TRBJ1-6|.|.|14
CASSQGRPNSPLHF
TGCGCCAGCAGCCAAGGGAGGCCCAATTCACCCCTCCACTTT
>TRBV5-1|TRBJ2-7|.|.|12
CASRLRSYEQYF
TGCGCCAGCAGATTAAGAAGTTACGAGCAGTACTTC
>TRBV19|TRBJ1-2|.|.|15
CASRLTAEERGGYTF
TGTGCCAGTAGACTGACAGCTGAGGAGCGTGGAGGCTACACCTTC
>TRBV2|TRBJ2-4|.|.|18
CASSEALYSGTSKNIQYF
TGTGCCAGCAGTGAAGCGCTTTACTCCGGGACAAGCAAAAACATTCAGTACTTC
>TRBV7-9|TRBJ1-1|TRBD1|.|14
CASSGGTGGTEAFF
TGTGCCAGCAGCGGAGGGACAGGGGGCACTGAAGCTTTCTTT
>TRBV5-6|TRBJ2-7|.|.|13
CASSLSVGSEQYF
TGTGCCAGCAGCTTGTCCGTCGGTTCCGAGCAGTACTTC
>TRBV19|TRBJ2-7|.|.|13
CASSLGAPYEQYF
TGTGCCAGTTCCCTGGGGGCCCCCTACGAGCAGTACTTC
>TRBV11-1|TRBJ2-7|TRBD1|.|16
CASSLIQRTGVSEQYF
TGTGCCAGCAGCTTAATTCAAAGGACAGGGGTATCCGAGCAGTACTTC
>TRBV19|TRBJ2-1|TRBD1|.|14
CASSMGQSHNEQFF
TGTGCCAGTAGTATGGGACAGTCCCACAATGAGCAGTTCTTC
>TRBV6-5|TRBJ2-1|.|.|12
CASSYRGNEQFF
TGTGCCAGCAGTTACCGGGGCAATGAGCAGTTCTTC
>TRBV6-5|TRBJ1-5|TRBD1|.|15
CASVGDRASGQPQHF
TGTGCCAGCGTCGGGGACAGGGCTTCGGGACAGCCCCAGCATTTT
>TRBV19|TRBJ2-5|TRBD1|.|14
CASSSLQGAETQYF
TGTGCCAGTAGTTCACTACAGGGGGCTGAGACCCAGTACTTC
>TRBV27|TRBJ1-5|.|.|14
CASSLSGAGQPQHF
TGTGCCAGCAGTTTATCGGGGGCCGGGCAGCCCCAGCATTTT
>TRBV7-2|TRBJ1-2|.|.|14
CASSSDVGGSGYTF
TGTGCCAGCAGCAGCGACGTCGGGGGAAGTGGCTACACCTTC
>TRBV19|TRBJ1-2|.|.|19
CASSTTPPLRKPQGNGYTF
TGTGCCAGTAGTACCACCCCGCCCCTCCGGAAGCCCCAGGGAAATGGCTACACCTTC
>TRBV11-2|TRBJ2-6|.|.|17
CASSQVRGARGANVLTF
TGTGCCAGCAGCCAAGTCCGGGGGGCGCGTGGGGCCAACGTCCTGACTTTC
>TRBV7-9|TRBJ2-2|.|.|11
CAPGGPGELFF
TGTGCCCCAGGGGGGCCCGGGGAGCTGTTTTTT
>TRBV6-5|TRBJ2-2|.|.|15
CASRGRPASRGELFF
TGTGCCAGCAGGGGGAGACCTGCCTCGAGGGGGGAGCTGTTTTTT